This T cell receptor (beta chain) was captured by sequencing in a study of shared clonotypes between healthy human individuals. The length of the CDR3 is 12 residues. Germline-derived CDR1 and CDR2 are SGHDN and FVKESK. The V and J ends lost 0 bases and 4 bases respectively, with 2 bases between them. The repertoire was sequenced with immunoSEQ multiplex PCR; TCRdb's copy has only in-frame clones and lacks some. Of about 340,000 clones listed, more than 60% are singletons. The receptor was derived from a young man in good health. The chain couples TRBV14 to TRBJ2-3; D gene uncertain. Sequencing input: memory CD4+ T cells sorted from blood. Subset in this sample: CD45RA-negative fraction. The CDR3 bases are TGTGCCAGCAGCCAAGAATCAGATACGCAGTATTTT. Its protein product is CASSQESDTQYF. Full variable domain (remainder filled in from reference TRBV14 and TRBJ2-3): EAGVTQFPSHSVIEKGQTVTLRCDPISGHDNLYWYRRVMGKEIKFLLHFVKESKQDESGMPNNRFLAERTGGTYSTLKVQPAELEDSGVYFCASSQESDTQYFGPGTRLTVL.